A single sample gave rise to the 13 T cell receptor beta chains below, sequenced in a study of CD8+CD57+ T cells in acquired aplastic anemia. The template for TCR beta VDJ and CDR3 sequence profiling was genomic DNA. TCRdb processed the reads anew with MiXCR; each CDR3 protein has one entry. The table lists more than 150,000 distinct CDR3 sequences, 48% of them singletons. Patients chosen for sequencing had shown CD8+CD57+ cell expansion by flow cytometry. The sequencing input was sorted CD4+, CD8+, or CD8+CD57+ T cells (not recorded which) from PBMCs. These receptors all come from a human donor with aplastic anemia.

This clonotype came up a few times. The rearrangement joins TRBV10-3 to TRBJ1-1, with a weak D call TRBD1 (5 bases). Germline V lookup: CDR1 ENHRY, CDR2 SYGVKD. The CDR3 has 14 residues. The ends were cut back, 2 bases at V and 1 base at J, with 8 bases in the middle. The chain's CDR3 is CAISERGENTEAFF. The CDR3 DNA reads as TGTGCCATCAGTGAGAGGGGCGAGAACACTGAAGCTTTCTTT.

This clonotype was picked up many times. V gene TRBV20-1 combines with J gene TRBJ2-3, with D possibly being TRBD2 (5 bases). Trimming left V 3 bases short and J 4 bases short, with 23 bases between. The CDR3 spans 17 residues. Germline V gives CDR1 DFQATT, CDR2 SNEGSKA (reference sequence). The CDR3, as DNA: TGCAGTGCTAGCTTTTTGTGGGGAGAGACGTTCTCAGATACGCAGTATTTT. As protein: CSASFLWGETFSDTQYF.

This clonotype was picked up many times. The CDR3 is CASNRGGPTVDTQYF. CDR3 DNA sequence: TGTGCCAGCAATAGGGGGGGGCCGACTGTAGATACGCAGTATTTT. The chain combines TRBV2 with TRBJ2-3; the D gene is possibly TRBD2 (7 bases). This CDR3 spans 15 amino acids. Deletions cut 7 bases from V and 5 bases from J, with 19 bases between. Germline CDR1 is SNHLY and CDR2 is FYNNEI.

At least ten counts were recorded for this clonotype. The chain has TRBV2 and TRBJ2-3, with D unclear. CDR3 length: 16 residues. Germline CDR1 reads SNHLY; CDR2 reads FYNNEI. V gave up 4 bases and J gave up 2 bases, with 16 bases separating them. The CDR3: CASSVPRTSSTDTQYF. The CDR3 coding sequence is TGTGCCAGCAGTGTACCCCGGACCAGCTCCACAGATACGCAGTATTTT.

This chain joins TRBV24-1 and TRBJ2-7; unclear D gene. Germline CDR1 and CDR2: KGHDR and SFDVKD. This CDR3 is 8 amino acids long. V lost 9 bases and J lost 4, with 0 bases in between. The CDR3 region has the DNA TGTGCCACCTACGAGCAGTACTTC. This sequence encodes CATYEQYF.

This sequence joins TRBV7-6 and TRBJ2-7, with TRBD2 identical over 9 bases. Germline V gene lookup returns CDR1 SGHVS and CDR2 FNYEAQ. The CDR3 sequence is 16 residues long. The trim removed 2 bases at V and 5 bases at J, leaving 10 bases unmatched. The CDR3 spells CASSLRRGGSGNEQYF. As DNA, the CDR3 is TGTGCCAGCAGCTTAAGGCGGGGGGGCTCTGGCAACGAGCAGTACTTC.

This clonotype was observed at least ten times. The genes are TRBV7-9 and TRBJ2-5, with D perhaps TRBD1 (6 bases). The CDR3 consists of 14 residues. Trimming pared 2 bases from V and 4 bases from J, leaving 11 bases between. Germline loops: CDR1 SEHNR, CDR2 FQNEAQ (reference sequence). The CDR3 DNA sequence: TGTGCCAGCAGCTTAAGTCAGGGGCGAGAGACCCAGTACTTC. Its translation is CASSLSQGRETQYF.

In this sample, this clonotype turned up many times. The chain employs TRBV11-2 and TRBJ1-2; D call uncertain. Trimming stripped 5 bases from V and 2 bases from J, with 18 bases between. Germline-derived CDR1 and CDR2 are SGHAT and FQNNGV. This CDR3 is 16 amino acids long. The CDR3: CASSKGGRMKNYGYTF. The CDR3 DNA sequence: TGTGCCAGCAGCAAGGGCGGCAGAATGAAGAACTATGGCTACACCTTC.

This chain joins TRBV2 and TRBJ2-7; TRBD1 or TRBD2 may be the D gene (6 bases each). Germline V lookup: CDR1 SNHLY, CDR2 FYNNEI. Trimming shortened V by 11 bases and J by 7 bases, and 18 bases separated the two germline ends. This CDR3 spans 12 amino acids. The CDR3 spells CAAGRGRDEQYF. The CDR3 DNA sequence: TGTGCCGCGGGCCGGGGGCGAGATGAGCAGTACTTC.

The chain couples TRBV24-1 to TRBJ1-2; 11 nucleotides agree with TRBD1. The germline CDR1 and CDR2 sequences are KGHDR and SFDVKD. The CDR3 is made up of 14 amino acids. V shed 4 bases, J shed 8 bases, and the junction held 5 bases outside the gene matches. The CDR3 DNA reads TGTGCCACCAGTGACCCGGACAGGGGGCGAGGCTACACCTTC. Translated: CATSDPDRGRGYTF.

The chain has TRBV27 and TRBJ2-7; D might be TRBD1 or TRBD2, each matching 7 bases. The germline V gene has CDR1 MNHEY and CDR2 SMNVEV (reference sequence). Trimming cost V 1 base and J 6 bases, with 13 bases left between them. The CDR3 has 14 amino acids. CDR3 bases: TGTGCCAGCAGTTTATGGCAGGGGGAGGGCGAGCAGTACTTC. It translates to CASSLWQGEGEQYF.

CDR3 residues: CASSLVETGSTEAFF. CDR3 nucleotide sequence: TGTGCCAGCAGCTTAGTCGAGACAGGGAGCACTGAAGCTTTCTTT. V gene TRBV7-2 combines with J gene TRBJ1-1; 7 bases map to TRBD1. V was clipped by 1 base and J by 4 bases; unmatched bases: 6. CDR1 SGHTA and CDR2 FQGNSA come from the germline V gene. The CDR3 is 15 residues long.

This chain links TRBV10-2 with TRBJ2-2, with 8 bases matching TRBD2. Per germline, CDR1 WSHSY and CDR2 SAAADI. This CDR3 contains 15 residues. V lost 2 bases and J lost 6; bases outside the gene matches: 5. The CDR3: CASSETGGPAGELFF. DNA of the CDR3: TGCGCCAGCAGTGAGACGGGAGGGCCGGCCGGGGAGCTGTTTTTT.